This entry lists 12 T cell receptor beta chains sequenced from one sample in a study of cytomegalovirus exposure and HLA in healthy donors. Both 60 Vbeta primers and 13 Jbeta primers went into the PCR. Here immunoSEQ multiplex PCR was the method, and the copy in TCRdb shows in-frame clones only, minus some. Seen here are 150,000 or so clones, 65% to 80% observed once, and the top ten hold approximately 2.8%. Sequencing was carried out using PBMCs. The source of these receptors is a man younger than 35 in good health and CMV-seronegative.

This chain uses TRBV9 with TRBJ2-5; TRBD1 might be the D (6 bases). The CDR3 length is 15 residues. Trimming shortened V by 2 bases and J by 4 bases, and 15 bases separated the two germline ends. Per the germline V gene, CDR1 is SGDLS and CDR2 is YYNGEE. As DNA, the CDR3 is TGTGCCAGCAGCGTGGTACCGGGACAAGGAGAGACCCAGTACTTC. Protein: CASSVVPGQGETQYF.

The genes are TRBV28 and TRBJ2-1; perhaps TRBD2 as D (6 bases). Germline V gives CDR1 MDHEN, CDR2 SYDVKM. The CDR3 spans 13 residues. With 2 bases removed from V and 6 bases from J, the gap between germline ends came to 8 bases. The CDR3: CASSLGGSNEQFF. The CDR3 bases are TGTGCCAGCAGTTTAGGGGGGAGCAATGAGCAGTTCTTC.

This clone has only a few counts. The genes are TRBV7-2 and TRBJ2-2; TRBD2 aligns across 10 bases. Unmatched junction bases numbered 5, after V lost 1 base and J lost 0 bases. Germline V lookup: CDR1 SGHTA, CDR2 FQGNSA. This CDR3 is built from 18 residues. CDR3 sequence (DNA): TGTGCCAGCAGCTTAGTTCGGCTAGCGGGGGCGAACACCGGGGAGCTGTTTTTT. Encoded protein: CASSLVRLAGANTGELFF.

CDR3 nucleotides: TGTGCCATCAGCAGACCCACCTCGGAGGGGTCCTACACCTTC. Its protein is CAISRPTSEGSYTF. The chain carries TRBV10-3 and TRBJ1-2; D might be TRBD1 (5 bases). This CDR3 comprises 14 residues. The germline CDR1 and CDR2 sequences are ENHRY and SYGVKD. The V gene lost 6 bases and the J gene lost 10 bases, with 21 bases spanning the gap.

The rearrangement uses TRBV5-1 and TRBJ2-2; TRBD2 matches 9 bases. Unmatched junction bases numbered 10, after V lost 3 bases and J lost 1 base. CDR1 and CDR2 (germline): SGHRS, YFSETQ. The length of the CDR3 is 18 residues. CDR3 DNA sequence: TGCGCCAGCAGCTCGAGCGGGGGGTCCCTACTGAACACCGGGGAGCTGTTTTTT. It yields the protein CASSSSGGSLLNTGELFF.

This rearrangement joins TRBV18 to TRBJ1-3; TRBD1 agrees at 7 bases. The CDR3 runs to 16 residues. In germline, CDR1 is KGHSH, CDR2 LQKENI. Trimming removed 5 bases from V and 0 bases from J; junction bases left unmatched: 7. In nucleotides, the CDR3 is TGTGCCAGCTCAAAGGGACAGTCGGACTCTGGAAACACCATATATTTT. As protein: CASSKGQSDSGNTIYF.

This chain joins TRBV28 and TRBJ2-1, with 8 bases identical to TRBD2. V lost 6 bases and J lost 8; bases outside the gene matches: 9. The CDR3 totals 14 residues. Germline assignment: CDR1 MDHEN and CDR2 SYDVKM. This CDR3 reads CASRPSGGPYEQFF. The DNA of the CDR3 is TGTGCCAGCAGGCCTTCGGGGGGGCCCTATGAGCAGTTCTTC.

In the case of this clone: The junction departs from germline at one end; a sequencing error may be responsible. The identical CDR3 is also encoded by other nucleotide sequences in the sample. The rearrangement links TRBV7-9 to TRBJ2-5, with 7 bases matching TRBD1. There are 14 residues in the CDR3. The V gene's germline CDR1 is SEHNR and CDR2 FQNEAQ (reference sequence). The DNA for the CDR3 is TGCGCCAGCTCCGGGCGACAGGGCGGGGAGACCCAGTACTTC. It codes for CASSGRQGGETQYF.

J is TRBJ1-1 and V is TRBV27; 8 bases map to TRBD1. CDR1 and CDR2 from the germline V gene are MNHEY and SMNVEV (reference sequence). The CDR3 extends over 14 amino acids. V shed 6 bases and J 7 bases; nucleotides not matched to a gene: 10. As DNA, the CDR3 is TGTGCCAGCAGGGAGGGGGACAGGTACGTTGAAGCTTTCTTT. Amino acids: CASREGDRYVEAFF.

The chain is built from TRBV10-3 and TRBJ1-2, with 11 bases aligning to TRBD1. With 9 bases clipped from V and 4 bases from J, the junction kept 7 bases outside the gene matches. The V gene's germline CDR1 is ENHRY and CDR2 SYGVKD. This CDR3 has 14 amino acids. The CDR3 protein is CAIWTGGAAYGYTF. CDR3 sequence (DNA): TGTGCCATTTGGACAGGGGGCGCCGCCTATGGCTACACCTTC.

This clone came up a few times. The chain joins TRBV6-1 to TRBJ2-3; D unresolved. CDR1 is MNHNS and CDR2 is SASEGT in the germline V gene. The CDR3 contains 14 residues. Trimming pared 6 bases from V and 0 bases from J, leaving 10 bases between. The CDR3 sequence is CASRTGFSTDTQYF. For the CDR3, the DNA is TGTGCCAGCAGAACCGGGTTTAGCACAGATACGCAGTATTTT.

V gene TRBV6-5 combines with J gene TRBJ2-1; a weak D match, TRBD1 (6 bases). Germline CDR1 reads MNHEY; CDR2 reads SVGAGI. Trimming took 9 bases from V and 2 from J, leaving 14 bases between them. The CDR3 covers 14 residues. As DNA, the CDR3 is TGTGCCAGTATCCAACAGGGACCCTACAATGAGCAGTTCTTC. Its protein product is CASIQQGPYNEQFF.